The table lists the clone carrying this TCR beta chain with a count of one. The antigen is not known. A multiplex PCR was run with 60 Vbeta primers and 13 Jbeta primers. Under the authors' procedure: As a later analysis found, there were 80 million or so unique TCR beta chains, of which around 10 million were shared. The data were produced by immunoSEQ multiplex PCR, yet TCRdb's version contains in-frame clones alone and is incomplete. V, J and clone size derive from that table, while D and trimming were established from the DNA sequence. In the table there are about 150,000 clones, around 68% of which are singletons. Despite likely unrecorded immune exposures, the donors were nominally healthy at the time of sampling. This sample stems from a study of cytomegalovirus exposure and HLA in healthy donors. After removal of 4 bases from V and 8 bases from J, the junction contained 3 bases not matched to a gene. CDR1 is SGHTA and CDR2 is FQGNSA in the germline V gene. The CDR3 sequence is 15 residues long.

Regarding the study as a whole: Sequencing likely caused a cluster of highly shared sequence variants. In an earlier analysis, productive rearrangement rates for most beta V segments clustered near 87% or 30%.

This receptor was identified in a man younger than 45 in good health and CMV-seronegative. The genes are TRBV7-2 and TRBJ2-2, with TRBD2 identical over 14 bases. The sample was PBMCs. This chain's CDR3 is CASSWTSGGPGELFF. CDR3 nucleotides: TGTGCCAGCAGCTGGACTAGCGGGGGGCCTGGGGAGCTGTTTTTT. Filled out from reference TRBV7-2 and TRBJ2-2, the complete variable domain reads GAGVSQSPSNKVTEKGKDVELRCDPISGHTALYWYRQSLGQGLEFLIYFQGNSAPDKSGLPSDRFSAERTGGSVSTLTIQRTQQEDSAVYLCASSWTSGGPGELFFGEGSRLTVL.